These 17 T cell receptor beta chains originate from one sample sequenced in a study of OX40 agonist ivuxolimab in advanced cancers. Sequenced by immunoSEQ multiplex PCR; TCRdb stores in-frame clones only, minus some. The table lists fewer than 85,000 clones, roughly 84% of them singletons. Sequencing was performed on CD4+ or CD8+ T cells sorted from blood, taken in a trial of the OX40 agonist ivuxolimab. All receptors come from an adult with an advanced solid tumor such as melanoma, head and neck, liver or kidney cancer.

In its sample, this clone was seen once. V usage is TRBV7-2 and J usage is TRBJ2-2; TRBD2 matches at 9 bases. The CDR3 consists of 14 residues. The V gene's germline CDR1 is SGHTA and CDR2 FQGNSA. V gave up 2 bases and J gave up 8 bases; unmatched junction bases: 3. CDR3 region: CASSLLAGLGELFF. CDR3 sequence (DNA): TGTGCCAGCAGCTTACTAGCGGGGTTAGGGGAGCTGTTTTTT.

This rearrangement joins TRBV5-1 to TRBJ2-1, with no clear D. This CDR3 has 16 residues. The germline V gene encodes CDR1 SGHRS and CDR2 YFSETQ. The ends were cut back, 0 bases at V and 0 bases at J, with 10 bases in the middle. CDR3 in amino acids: CASSLAPFSSYNEQFF. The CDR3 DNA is TGCGCCAGCAGCTTGGCCCCGTTTAGCTCCTACAATGAGCAGTTCTTC.

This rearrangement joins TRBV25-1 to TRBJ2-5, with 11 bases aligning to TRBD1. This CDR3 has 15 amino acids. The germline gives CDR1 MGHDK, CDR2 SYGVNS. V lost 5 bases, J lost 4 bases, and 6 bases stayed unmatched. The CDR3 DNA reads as TGTGCCAGCAGTAAAGGGACAGGGGGACCAGAGACCCAGTACTTC. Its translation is CASSKGTGGPETQYF.

Here the CDR3 reads CANKPGTSEYNEQFF. The CDR3 DNA is TGTGCCAACAAACCCGGGACTAGCGAGTACAATGAGCAGTTCTTC. The chain carries TRBV21-1 and TRBJ2-1; the table's D gene call, TRBD2, was not cross checked with the DNA. TRBV21-1 constitutes a pseudogene. The CDR3 runs to 15 residues.

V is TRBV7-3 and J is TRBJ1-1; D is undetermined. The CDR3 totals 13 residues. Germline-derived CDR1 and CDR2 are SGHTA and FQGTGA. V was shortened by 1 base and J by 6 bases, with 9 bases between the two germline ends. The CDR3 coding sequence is TGTGCCAGCAGCTTAATTTATGACTCTGAAGCTTTCTTT. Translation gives CASSLIYDSEAFF.

Here the CDR3 DNA reads TGTGCCAGCAGGGAGACAGGGGGGGAGCCCCAGCATTTT. Amino acid sequence: CASRETGGEPQHF. The V gene is TRBV2, the J gene TRBJ1-5; TRBD1 agrees at 9 bases. This CDR3 is built from 13 residues. V lost 6 bases and J lost 8; bases outside the gene matches: 5. From germline, CDR1 is SNHLY and CDR2 FYNNEI. The variable domain in full, completed from reference TRBV2 and TRBJ1-5, reads EPEVTQTPSHQVTQMGQEVILRCVPISNHLYFYWYRQILGQKVEFLVSFYNNEISEKSEIFDDQFSVERPDGSNFTLKIRSTKLEDSAMYFCASRETGGEPQHFGDGTRLSIL.

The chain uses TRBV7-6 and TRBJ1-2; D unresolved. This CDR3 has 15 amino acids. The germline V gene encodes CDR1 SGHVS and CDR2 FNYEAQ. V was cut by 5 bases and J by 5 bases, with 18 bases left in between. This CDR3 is CASSPLQRPPYGYTF. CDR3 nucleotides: TGTGCCAGCAGCCCCTTACAGCGCCCCCCTTATGGCTACACCTTC.

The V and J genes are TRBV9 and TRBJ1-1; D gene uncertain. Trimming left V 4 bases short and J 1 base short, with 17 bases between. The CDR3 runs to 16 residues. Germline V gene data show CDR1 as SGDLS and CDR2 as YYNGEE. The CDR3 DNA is TGTGCCAGCAGCTATATTCCCGGACGGGGGAACACTGAAGCTTTCTTT. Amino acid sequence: CASSYIPGRGNTEAFF. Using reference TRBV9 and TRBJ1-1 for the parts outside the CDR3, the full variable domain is DSGVTQTPKHLITATGQRVTLRCSPRSGDLSVYWYQQSLDQGLQFLIQYYNGEERAKGNILERFSAQQFPDLHSELNLSSLELGDSALYFCASSYIPGRGNTEAFFGQGTRLTVV.

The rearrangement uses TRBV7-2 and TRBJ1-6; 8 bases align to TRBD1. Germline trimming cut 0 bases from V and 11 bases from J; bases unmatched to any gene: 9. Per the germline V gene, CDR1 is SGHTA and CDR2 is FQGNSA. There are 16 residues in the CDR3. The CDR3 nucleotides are TGTGCCAGCAGCTTAGCGCTCGCAGGGGGCTGGCCACCCCTCCACTTT. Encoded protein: CASSLALAGGWPPLHF.

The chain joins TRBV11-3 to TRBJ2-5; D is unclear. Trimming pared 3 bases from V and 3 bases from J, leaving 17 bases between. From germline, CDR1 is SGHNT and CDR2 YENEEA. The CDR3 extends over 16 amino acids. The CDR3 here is CASSLEGGASKETQYF. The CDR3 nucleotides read TGTGCCAGCAGCTTGGAAGGCGGAGCGTCCAAAGAGACCCAGTACTTC.

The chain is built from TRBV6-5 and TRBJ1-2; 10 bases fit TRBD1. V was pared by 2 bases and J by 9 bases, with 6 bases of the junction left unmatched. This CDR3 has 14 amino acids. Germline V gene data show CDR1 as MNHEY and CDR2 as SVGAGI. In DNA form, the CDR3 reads TGTGCCAGCAGTTACCCGGGACAGGGGACGAGCTACACCTTC. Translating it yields CASSYPGQGTSYTF.

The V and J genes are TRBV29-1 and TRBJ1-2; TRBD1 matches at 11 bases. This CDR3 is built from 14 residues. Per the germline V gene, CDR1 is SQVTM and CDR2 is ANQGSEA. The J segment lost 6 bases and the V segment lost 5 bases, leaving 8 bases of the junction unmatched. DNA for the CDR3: TGCAGCGTTAGGGGGACAGGGGGAAAGGATGGCTACACCTTC. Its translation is CSVRGTGGKDGYTF.

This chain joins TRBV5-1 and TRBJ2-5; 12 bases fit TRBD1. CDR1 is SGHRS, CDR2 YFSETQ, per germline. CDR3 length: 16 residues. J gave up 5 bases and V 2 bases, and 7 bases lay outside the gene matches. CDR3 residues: CASSLPGQGAQETQYF. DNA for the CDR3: TGCGCCAGCAGCTTACCGGGACAGGGGGCGCAGGAGACCCAGTACTTC.

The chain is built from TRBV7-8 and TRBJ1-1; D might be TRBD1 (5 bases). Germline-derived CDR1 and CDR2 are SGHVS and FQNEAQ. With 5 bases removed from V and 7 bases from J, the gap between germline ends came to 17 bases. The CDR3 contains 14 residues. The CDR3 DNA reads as TGTGCCAGCAGCCCAGGGCGTTTAGCCGGTGAAGCTTTCTTT. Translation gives CASSPGRLAGEAFF.

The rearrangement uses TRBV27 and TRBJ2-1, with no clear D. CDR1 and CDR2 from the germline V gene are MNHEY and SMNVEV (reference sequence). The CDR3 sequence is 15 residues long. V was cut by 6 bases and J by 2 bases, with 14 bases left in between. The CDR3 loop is CASRSFQETYNEQFF. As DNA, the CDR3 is TGTGCCAGCAGATCCTTCCAAGAGACCTACAATGAGCAGTTCTTC.

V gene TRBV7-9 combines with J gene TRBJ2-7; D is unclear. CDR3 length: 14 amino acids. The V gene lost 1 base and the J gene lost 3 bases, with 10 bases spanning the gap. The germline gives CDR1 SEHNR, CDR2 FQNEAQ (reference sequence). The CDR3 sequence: CASSLGVSYYEQYF. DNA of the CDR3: TGTGCCAGCAGCTTAGGTGTCAGCTACTACGAGCAGTACTTC.

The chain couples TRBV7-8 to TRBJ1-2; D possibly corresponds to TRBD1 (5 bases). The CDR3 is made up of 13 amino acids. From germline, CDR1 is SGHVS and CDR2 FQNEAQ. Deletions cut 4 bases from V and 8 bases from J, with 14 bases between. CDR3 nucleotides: TGTGCCAGCAGCTCAAACGGACGGGACGGCTACACCTTC. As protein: CASSSNGRDGYTF.